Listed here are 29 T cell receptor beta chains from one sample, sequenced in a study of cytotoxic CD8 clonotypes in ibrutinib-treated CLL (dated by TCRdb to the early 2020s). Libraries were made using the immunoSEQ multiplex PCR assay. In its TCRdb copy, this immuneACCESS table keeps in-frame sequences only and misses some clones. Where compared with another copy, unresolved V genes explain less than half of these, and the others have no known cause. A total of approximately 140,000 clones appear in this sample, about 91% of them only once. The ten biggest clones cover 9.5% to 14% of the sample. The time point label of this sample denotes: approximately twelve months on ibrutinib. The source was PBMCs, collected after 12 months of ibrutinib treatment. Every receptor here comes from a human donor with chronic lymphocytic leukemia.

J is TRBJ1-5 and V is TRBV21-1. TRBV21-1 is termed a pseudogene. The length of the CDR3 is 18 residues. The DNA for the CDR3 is TGTGCCAGCAGGGAAAAGGGGACGGTGGAAGATAGCAATCAGCCCCAGCATTTT. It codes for CASREKGTVEDSNQPQHF.

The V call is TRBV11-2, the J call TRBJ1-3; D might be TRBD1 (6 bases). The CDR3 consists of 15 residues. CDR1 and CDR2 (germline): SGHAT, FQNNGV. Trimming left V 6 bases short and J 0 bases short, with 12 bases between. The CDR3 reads CASRNRTVSGNTIYF. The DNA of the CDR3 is TGTGCCAGCAGAAATAGGACAGTCTCTGGAAACACCATATATTTT.

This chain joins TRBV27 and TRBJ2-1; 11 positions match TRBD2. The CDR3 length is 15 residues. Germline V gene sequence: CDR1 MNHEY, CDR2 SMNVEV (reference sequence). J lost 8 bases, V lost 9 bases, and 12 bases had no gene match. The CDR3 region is CASAETSGNIYEQFF. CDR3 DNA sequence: TGTGCCAGTGCGGAGACTAGCGGGAATATCTATGAGCAGTTCTTC.

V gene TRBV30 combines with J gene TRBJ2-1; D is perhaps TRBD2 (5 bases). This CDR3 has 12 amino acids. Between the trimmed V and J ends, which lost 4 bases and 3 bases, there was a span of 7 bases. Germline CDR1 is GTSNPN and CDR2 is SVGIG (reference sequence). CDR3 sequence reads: CAWTDYYNEQFF. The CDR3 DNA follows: TGTGCCTGGACCGACTACTACAATGAGCAGTTCTTC.

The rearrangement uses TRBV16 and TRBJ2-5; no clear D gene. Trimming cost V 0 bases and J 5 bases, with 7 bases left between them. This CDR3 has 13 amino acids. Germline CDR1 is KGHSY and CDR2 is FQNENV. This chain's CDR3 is CASSQSRRETQYF. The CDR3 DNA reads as TGTGCCAGCAGCCAATCCAGAAGGGAGACCCAGTACTTC.

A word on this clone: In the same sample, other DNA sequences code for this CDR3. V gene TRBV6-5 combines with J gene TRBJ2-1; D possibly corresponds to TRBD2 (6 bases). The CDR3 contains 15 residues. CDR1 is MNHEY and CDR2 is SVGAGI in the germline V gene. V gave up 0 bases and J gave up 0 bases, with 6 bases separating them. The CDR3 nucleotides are TGTGCCAGCAGTTACTCGGGGGGCTCCTACAATGAGCAGTTCTTC. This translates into CASSYSGGSYNEQFF.

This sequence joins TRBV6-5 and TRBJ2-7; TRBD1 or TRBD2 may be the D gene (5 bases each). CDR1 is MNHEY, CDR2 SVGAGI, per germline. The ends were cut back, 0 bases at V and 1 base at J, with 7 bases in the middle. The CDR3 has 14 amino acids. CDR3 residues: CASSYSGVSYEQYF. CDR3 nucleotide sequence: TGTGCCAGCAGTTACTCGGGGGTTTCCTACGAGCAGTACTTC.

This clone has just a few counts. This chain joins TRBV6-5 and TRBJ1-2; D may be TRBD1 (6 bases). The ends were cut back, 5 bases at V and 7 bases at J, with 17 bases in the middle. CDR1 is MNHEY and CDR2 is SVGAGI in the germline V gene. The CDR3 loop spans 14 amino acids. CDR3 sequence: CASSLTGRHSGYTF. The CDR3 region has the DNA TGTGCCAGCAGTCTTACAGGGCGGCATAGTGGCTACACCTTC.

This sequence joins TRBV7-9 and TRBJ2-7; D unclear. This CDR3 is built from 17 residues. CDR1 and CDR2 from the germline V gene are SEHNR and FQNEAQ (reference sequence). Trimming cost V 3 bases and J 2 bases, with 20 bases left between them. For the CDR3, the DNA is TGTGCCAGCAGCTTTCTTGACGTCCACCGAGCGACCTACGAGCAGTACTTC. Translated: CASSFLDVHRATYEQYF.

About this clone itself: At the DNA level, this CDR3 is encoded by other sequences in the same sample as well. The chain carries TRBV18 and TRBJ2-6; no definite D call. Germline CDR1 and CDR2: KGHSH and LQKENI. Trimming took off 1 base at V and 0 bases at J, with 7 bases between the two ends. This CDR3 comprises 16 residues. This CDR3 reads CASSPLGSSGANVLTF. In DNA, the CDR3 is TGTGCCAGCTCACCACTCGGGTCCTCTGGGGCCAACGTCCTGACTTTC.

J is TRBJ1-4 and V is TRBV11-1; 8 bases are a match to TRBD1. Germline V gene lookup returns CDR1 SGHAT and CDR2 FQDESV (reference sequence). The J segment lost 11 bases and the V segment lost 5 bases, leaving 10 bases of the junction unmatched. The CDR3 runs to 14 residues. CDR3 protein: CASSTRTGFEKLFF. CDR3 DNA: TGTGCCAGCAGCACTCGGACAGGGTTCGAGAAACTGTTTTTT.

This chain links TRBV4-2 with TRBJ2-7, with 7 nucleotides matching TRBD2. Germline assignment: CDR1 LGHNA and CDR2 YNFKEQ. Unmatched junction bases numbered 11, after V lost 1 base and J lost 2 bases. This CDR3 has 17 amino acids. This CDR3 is CASSQAGGAVITYEQYF. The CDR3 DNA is TGTGCCAGCAGCCAAGCGGGAGGTGCTGTCATTACCTACGAGCAGTACTTC.

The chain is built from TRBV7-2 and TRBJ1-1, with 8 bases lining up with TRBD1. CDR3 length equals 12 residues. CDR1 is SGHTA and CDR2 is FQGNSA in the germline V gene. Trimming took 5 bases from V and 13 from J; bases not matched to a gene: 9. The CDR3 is CASSTRDRYFFF. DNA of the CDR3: TGTGCCAGCAGCACCCGGGACAGGTATTTTTTCTTT.

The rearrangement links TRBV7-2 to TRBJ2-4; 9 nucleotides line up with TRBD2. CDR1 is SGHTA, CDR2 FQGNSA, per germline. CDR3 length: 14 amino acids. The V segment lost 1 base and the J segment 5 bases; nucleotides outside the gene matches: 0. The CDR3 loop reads CASSLGTSENIQYF. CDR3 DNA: TGTGCCAGCAGCTTAGGGACTAGCGAAAACATTCAGTACTTC.

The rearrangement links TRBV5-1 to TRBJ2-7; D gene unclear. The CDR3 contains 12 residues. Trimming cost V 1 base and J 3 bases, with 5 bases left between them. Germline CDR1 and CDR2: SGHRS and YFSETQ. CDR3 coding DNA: TGCGCCAGCAGCTTGAGTGGCTACGAGCAGTACTTC. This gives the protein CASSLSGYEQYF.

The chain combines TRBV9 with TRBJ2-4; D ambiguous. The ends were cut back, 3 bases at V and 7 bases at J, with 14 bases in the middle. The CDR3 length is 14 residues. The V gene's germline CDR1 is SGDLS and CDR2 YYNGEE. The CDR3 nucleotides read TGTGCCAGCAGCGAGGGCCTCTCTCAGAACATTCAGTACTTC. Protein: CASSEGLSQNIQYF.

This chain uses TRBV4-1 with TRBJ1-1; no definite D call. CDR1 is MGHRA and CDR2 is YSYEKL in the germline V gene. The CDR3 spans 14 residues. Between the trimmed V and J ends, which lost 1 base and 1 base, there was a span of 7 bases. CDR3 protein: CASSQGATNTEAFF. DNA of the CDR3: TGCGCCAGCAGCCAAGGGGCGACGAACACTGAAGCTTTCTTT.

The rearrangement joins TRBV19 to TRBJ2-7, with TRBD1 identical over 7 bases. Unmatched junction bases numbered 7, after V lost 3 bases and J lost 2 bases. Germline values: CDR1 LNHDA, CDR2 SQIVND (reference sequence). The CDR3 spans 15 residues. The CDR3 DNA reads TGTGCCAGTAGTATGATACCGGGACAGCCCTACGAGCAGTACTTC. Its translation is CASSMIPGQPYEQYF. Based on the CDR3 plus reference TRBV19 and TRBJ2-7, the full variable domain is DGGITQSPKYLFRKEGQNVTLSCEQNLNHDAMYWYRQDPGQGLRLIYYSQIVNDFQKGDIAEGYSVSREKKESFPLTVTSAQKNPTAFYLCASSMIPGQPYEQYFGPGTRLTVT.

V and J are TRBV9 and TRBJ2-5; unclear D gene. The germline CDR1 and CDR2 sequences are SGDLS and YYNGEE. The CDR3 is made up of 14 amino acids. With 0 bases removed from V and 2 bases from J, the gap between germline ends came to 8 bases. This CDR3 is CASSVGSGQETQYF. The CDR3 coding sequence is TGTGCCAGCAGCGTAGGTTCGGGTCAAGAGACCCAGTACTTC.

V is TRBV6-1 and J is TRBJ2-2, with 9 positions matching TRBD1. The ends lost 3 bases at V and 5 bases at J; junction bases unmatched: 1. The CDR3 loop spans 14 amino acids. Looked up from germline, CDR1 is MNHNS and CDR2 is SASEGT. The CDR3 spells CASSETGGTGELFF. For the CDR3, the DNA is TGTGCCAGCAGTGAGACAGGGGGTACCGGGGAGCTGTTTTTT.

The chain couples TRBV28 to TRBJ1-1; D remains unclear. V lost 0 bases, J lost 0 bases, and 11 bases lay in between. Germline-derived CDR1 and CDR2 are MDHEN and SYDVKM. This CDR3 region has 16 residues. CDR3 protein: CASSLWIWTMNTEAFF. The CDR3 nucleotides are TGTGCCAGCAGTTTATGGATCTGGACCATGAACACTGAAGCTTTCTTT.

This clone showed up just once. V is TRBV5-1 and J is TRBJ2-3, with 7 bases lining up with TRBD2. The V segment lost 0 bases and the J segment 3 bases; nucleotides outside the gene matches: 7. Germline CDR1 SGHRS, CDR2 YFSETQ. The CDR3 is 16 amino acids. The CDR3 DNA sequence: TGCGCCAGCAGCTTGGGTACGGGAGGAATAACAGATACGCAGTATTTT. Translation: CASSLGTGGITDTQYF. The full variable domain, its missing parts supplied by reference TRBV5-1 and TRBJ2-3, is KAGVTQTPRYLIKTRGQQVTLSCSPISGHRSVSWYQQTPGQGLQFLFEYFSETQRNKGNFPGRFSGRQFSNSRSEMNVSTLELGDSALYLCASSLGTGGITDTQYFGPGTRLTVL.

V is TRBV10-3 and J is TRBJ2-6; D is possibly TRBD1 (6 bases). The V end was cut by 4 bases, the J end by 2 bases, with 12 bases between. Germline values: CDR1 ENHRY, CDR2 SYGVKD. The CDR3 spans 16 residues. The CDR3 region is CAISGQGWAGANVLTF. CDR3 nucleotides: TGTGCCATCAGTGGTCAGGGGTGGGCTGGGGCCAACGTCCTGACTTTC.

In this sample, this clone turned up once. For the CDR3, the DNA is TGTGCCAGCAGCCGAACAGGAGTCTTGAACACTGAAGCTTTCTTT. Translation: CASSRTGVLNTEAFF. J is TRBJ1-1 and V is TRBV6-1, with D tentatively TRBD1 (5 bases). This CDR3 region has 15 residues. The germline CDR1 and CDR2 sequences are MNHNS and SASEGT. Deletions cut 6 bases from V and 0 bases from J, with 14 bases between.

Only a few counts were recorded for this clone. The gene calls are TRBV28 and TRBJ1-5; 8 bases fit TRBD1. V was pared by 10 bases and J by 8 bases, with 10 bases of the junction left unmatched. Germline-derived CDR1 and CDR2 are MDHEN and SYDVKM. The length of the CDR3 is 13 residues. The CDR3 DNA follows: TGTGCCACTCTTTGGACAGGGCCGGAGCCCCAGCATTTT. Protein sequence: CATLWTGPEPQHF.

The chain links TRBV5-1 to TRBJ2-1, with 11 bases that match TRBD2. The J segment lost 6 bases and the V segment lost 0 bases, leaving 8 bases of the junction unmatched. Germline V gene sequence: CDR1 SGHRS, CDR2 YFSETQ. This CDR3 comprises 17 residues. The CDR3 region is CASSLGTGTSGVNEQFF. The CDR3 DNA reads TGCGCCAGCAGCTTGGGAACCGGGACTAGCGGAGTCAATGAGCAGTTCTTC.

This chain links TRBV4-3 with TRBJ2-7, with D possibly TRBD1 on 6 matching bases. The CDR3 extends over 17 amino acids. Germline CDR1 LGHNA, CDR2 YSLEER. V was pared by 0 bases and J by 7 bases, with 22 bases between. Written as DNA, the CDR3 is TGCGCCAGCAGCCAAGATTCATCCGGGACACTCTCCCGGGAGCAGTACTTC. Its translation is CASSQDSSGTLSREQYF.

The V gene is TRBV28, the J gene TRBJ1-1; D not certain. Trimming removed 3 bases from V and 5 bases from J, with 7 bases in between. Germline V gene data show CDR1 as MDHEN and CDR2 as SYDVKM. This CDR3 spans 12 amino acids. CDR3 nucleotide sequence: TGTGCCAGCAGTTTTTGGGGAACTGAAGCTTTCTTT. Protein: CASSFWGTEAFF.

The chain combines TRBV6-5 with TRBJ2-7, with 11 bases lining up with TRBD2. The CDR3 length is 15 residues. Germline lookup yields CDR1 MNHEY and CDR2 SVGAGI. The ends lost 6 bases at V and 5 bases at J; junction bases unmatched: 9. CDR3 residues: CASSLGSGRANEQYF. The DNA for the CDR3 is TGTGCCAGCAGCCTAGGTAGCGGGAGGGCGAACGAGCAGTACTTC.